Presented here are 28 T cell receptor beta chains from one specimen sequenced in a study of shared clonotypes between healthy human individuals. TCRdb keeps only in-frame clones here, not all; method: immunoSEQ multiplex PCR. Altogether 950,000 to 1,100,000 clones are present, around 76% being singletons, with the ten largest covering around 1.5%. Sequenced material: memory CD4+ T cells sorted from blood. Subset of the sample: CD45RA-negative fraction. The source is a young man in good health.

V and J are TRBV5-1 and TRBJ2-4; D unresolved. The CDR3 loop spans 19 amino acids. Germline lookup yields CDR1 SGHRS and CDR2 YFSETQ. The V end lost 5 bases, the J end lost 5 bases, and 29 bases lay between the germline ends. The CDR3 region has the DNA TGCGCCAGCAGTTTCGCCGTTGGCTCCTCATGGCCCCGGGAAAACATTCAGTACTTC. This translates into CASSFAVGSSWPRENIQYF.

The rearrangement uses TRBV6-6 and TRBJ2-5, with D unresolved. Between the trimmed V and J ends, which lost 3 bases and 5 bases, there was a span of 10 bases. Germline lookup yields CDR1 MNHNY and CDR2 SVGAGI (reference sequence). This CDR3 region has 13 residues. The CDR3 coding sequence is TGTGCCAGCAGTTATGGGGTAGTGGAGACCCAGTACTTC. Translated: CASSYGVVETQYF.

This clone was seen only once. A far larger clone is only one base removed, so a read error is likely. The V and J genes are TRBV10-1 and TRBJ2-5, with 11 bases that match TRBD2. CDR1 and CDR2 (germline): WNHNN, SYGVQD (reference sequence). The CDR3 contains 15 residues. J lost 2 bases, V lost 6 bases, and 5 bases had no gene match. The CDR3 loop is CASSPGLAVQETQYF. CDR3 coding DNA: TGCGCCAGCAGCCCGGGACTAGCGGTACAAGAGACCCAGTACTTC.

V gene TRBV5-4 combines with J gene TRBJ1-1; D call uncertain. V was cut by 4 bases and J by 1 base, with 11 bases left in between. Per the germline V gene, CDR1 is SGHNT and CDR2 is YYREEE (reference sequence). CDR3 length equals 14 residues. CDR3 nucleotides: TGTGCCAGCAGCGGGTTACGGGGGAACACTGAAGCTTTCTTT. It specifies CASSGLRGNTEAFF.

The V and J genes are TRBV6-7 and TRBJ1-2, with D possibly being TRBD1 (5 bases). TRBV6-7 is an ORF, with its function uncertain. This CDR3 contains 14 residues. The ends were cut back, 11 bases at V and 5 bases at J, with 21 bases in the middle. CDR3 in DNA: TGTGCCGGGGAGGCAGGAGACAGTACTTATGGCTACACCTTC. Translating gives CAGEAGDSTYGYTF.

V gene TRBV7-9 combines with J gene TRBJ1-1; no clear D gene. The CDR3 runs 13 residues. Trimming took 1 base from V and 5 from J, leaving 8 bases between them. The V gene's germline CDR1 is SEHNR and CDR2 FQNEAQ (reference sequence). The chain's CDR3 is CASSLGGRTEAFF. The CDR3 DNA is TGTGCCAGCAGCTTAGGTGGGCGGACTGAAGCTTTCTTT.

Here the CDR3 reads CAWRAGQGNSPLHF. The CDR3 region has the DNA TGTGCCTGGAGGGCGGGACAGGGGAATTCACCCCTCCACTTT. V is TRBV30 and J is TRBJ1-6; TRBD1 matches at 10 bases. Germline-derived CDR1 and CDR2 are GTSNPN and SVGIG (reference sequence). V gave up 3 bases and J gave up 7 bases; unmatched junction bases: 3. CDR3 length equals 14 residues.

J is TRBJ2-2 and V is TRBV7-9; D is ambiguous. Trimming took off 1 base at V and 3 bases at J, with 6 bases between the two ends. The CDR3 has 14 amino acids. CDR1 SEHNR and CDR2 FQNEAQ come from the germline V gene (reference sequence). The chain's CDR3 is CASSLGLDTGELFF. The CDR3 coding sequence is TGTGCCAGCAGCTTAGGGTTGGACACCGGGGAGCTGTTTTTT.

Here the CDR3 DNA reads TGTGCCAGCAGTATGGGGACAGGGGGGATGGAGACCCAGTACTTC. Encoded protein: CASSMGTGGMETQYF. This chain joins TRBV6-1 and TRBJ2-5; TRBD1 matches 11 bases. The V segment lost 5 bases and the J segment 5 bases; nucleotides outside the gene matches: 7. Per germline, CDR1 MNHNS and CDR2 SASEGT. The CDR3 runs to 15 residues.

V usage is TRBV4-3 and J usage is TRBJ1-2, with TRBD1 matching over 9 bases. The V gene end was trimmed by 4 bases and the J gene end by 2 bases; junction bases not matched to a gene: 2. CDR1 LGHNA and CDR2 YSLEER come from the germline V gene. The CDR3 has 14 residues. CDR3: CASSPGTGNYGYTF. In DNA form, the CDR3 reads TGCGCCAGCAGCCCAGGGACAGGGAACTATGGCTACACCTTC.

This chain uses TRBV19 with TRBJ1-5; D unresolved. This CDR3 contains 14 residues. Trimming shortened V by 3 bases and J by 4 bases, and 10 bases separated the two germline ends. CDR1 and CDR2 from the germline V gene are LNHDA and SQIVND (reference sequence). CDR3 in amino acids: CASSMNGGNQPQHF. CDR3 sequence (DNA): TGTGCCAGTAGTATGAATGGAGGAAATCAGCCCCAGCATTTT.

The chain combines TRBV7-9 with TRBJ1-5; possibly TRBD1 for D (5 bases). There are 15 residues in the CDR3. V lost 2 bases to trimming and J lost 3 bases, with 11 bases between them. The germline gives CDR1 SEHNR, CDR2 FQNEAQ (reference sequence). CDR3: CASSLTSGPNQPQHF. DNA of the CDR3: TGTGCCAGCAGCTTAACTTCAGGGCCCAATCAGCCCCAGCATTTT.

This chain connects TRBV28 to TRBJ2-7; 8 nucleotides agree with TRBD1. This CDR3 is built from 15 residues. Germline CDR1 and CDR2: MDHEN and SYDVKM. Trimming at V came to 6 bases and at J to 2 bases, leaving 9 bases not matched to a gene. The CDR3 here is CASRRDRGGTYEQYF. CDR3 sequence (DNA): TGTGCCAGCAGGCGAGACAGGGGTGGCACCTACGAGCAGTACTTC.

This CDR3 reads CARRYTGRLMNTEAFF. CDR3 DNA sequence: TGTGCCAGAAGGTATACAGGGCGACTCATGAACACTGAAGCTTTCTTT. The chain uses TRBV5-3 and TRBJ1-1; TRBD1 is a possible D gene (6 bases). TRBV5-3 carries the ORF label, with uncertain function. V was trimmed by 5 bases and J by 0 bases, leaving 17 bases between them. The CDR3 length is 16 residues.

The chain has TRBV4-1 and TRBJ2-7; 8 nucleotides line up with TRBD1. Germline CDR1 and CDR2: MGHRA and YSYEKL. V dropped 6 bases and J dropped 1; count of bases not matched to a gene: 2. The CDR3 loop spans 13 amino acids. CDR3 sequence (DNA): TGCGCCAGCAGGCGGACAGGGTCCTACGAGCAGTACTTC. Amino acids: CASRRTGSYEQYF.

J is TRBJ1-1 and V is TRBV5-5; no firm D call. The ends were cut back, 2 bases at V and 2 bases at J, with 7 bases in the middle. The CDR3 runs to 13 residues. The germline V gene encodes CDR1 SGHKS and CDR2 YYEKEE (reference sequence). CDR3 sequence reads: CASSFWQNTEAFF. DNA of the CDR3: TGTGCCAGCAGCTTTTGGCAAAACACTGAAGCTTTCTTT. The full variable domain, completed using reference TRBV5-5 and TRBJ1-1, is DAGVTQSPTHLIKTRGQQVTLRCSPISGHKSVSWYQQVLGQGPQFIFQYYEKEERGRGNFPDRFSARQFPNYSSELNVNALLLGDSALYLCASSFWQNTEAFFGQGTRLTVV.

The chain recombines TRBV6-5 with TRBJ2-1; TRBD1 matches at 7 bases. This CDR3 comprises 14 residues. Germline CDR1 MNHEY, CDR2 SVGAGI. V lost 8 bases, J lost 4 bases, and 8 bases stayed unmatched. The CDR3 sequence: CASSKGDRYNEQFF. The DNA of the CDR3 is TGTGCCAGCTCGAAAGGGGACAGATACAATGAGCAGTTCTTC.

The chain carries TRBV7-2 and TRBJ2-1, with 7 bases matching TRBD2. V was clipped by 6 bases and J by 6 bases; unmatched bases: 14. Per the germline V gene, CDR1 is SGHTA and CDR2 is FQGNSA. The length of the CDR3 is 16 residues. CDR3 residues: CASRPNGGGITNEQFF. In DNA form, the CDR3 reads TGTGCCAGCAGGCCCAATGGGGGGGGGATCACCAATGAGCAGTTCTTC.

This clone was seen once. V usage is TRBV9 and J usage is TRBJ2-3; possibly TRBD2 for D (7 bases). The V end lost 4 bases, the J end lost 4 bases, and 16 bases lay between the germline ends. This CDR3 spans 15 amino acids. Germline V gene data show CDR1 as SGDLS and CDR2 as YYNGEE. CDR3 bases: TGTGCCAGCAGCCCTGGGGGGGGCTGGGCAGATACGCAGTATTTT. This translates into CASSPGGGWADTQYF.

This CDR3 is CASSELGGEHYGYTF. For the CDR3, the DNA is TGTGCCAGCAGTGAATTGGGGGGGGAACACTATGGCTACACCTTC. This chain uses TRBV2 with TRBJ1-2; perhaps TRBD1 as D (5 bases). The CDR3 loop spans 15 amino acids. Trimming took off 2 bases at V and 3 bases at J, with 13 bases between the two ends. CDR1 is SNHLY, CDR2 FYNNEI, per germline.

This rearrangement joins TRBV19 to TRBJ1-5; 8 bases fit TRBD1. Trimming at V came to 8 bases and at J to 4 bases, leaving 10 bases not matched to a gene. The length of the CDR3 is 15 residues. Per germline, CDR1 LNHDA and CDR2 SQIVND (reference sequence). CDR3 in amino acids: CASSNRGVDNQPQHF. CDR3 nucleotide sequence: TGTGCCAGTTCTAACAGGGGGGTCGATAATCAGCCCCAGCATTTT.

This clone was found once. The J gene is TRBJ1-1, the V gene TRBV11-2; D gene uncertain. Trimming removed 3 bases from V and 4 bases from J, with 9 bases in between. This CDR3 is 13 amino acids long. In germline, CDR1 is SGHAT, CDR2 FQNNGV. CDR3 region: CASSLGSATEAFF. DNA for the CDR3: TGTGCCAGCAGCTTGGGGTCGGCCACTGAAGCTTTCTTT. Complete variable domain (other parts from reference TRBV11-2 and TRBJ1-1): EAGVAQSPRYKIIEKRQSVAFWCNPISGHATLYWYQQILGQGPKLLIQFQNNGVVDDSQLPKDRFSAERLKGVDSTLKIQPAKLEDSAVYLCASSLGSATEAFFGQGTRLTVV.

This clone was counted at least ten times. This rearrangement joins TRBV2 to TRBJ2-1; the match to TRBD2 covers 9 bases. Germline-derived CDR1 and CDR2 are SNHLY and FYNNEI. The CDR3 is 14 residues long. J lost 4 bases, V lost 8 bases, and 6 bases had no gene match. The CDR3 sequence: CASAGLAPYNEQFF. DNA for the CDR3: TGTGCCAGCGCTGGACTAGCGCCTTACAATGAGCAGTTCTTC.

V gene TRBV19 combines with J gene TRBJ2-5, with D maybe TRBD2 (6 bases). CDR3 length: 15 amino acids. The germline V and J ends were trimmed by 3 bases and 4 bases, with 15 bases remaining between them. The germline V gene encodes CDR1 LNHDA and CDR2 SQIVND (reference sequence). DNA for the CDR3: TGTGCCAGTAGTATCTCCCGAACGGGAGTAGAGACCCAGTACTTC. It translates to CASSISRTGVETQYF. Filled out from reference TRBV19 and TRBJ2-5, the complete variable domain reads DGGITQSPKYLFRKEGQNVTLSCEQNLNHDAMYWYRQDPGQGLRLIYYSQIVNDFQKGDIAEGYSVSREKKESFPLTVTSAQKNPTAFYLCASSISRTGVETQYFGPGTRLLVL.

CDR3 protein: CASSYTRDMNSPLHF. The CDR3 bases are TGTGCCAGCAGTTACACCCGGGACATGAATTCACCCCTCCACTTT. The V gene is TRBV6-5, the J gene TRBJ1-6, with a possible D match to TRBD1 (6 bases). Trimming pared 2 bases from V and 7 bases from J, leaving 12 bases between. The CDR3 extends over 15 amino acids. The germline gives CDR1 MNHEY, CDR2 SVGAGI.

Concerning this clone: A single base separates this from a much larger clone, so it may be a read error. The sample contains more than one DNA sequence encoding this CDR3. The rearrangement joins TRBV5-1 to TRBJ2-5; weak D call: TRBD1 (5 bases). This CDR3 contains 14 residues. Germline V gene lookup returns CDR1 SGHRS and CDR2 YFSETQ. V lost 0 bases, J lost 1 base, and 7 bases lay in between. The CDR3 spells CASSLGDSQETQYF. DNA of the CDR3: TGCGCCAGCAGCTTGGGTGACAGCCAAGAGACCCAGTACTTC.

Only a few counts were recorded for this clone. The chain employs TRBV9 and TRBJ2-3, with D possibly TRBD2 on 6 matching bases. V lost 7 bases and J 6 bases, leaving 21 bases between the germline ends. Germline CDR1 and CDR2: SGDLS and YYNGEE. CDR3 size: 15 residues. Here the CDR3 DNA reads TGTGCCAGCGGAAAGCAGGGACTGGAGTCCGATACGCAGTATTTT. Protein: CASGKQGLESDTQYF.

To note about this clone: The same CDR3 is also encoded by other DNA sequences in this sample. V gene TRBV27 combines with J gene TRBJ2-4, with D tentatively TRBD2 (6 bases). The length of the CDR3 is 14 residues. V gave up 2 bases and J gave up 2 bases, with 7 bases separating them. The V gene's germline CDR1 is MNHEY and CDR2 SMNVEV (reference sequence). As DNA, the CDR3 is TGTGCCAGCAGTTTACGGGGGACCAAAAACATTCAGTACTTC. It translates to CASSLRGTKNIQYF.